The 17 T cell receptor beta chains below were found in one sample sequenced in a study of blood T cell dynamics during melanoma immunotherapy. Sequenced by immunoSEQ multiplex PCR; TCRdb stores in-frame clones only, minus some. The data contain about 12,000 clones, 70% to 90% of them singletons. As for time point: week 3, after first cycle of checkpoint inhibitor. The sample consisted of blood, taken from a patient treated with checkpoint blockade. All receptors come from a human donor with melanoma.

This clone was seen only a few times. The chain has TRBV14 and TRBJ2-5; D is ambiguous. Germline CDR1 and CDR2: SGHDN and FVKESK. The CDR3 has 13 amino acids. The germline V and J ends were trimmed by 6 bases and 2 bases, with 10 bases remaining between them. In nucleotides, the CDR3 is TGTGCCAGCAGTATGGCTCCTCAAGAGACCCAGTACTTC. Amino acids: CASSMAPQETQYF.

A single count supports this clone. The chain has TRBV5-1 and TRBJ2-3; either TRBD1 or TRBD2 may fit D (5 bases each). The CDR3 runs to 14 residues. Trimming took off 7 bases at V and 2 bases at J, with 14 bases between the two ends. From germline, CDR1 is SGHRS and CDR2 YFSETQ. CDR3 in amino acids: CASQGVEATDTQYF. The CDR3 coding sequence is TGCGCCAGCCAGGGAGTAGAAGCCACAGATACGCAGTATTTT.

This chain links TRBV7-9 with TRBJ1-6; D not resolved. CDR1 and CDR2 from the germline V gene are SEHNR and FQNEAQ (reference sequence). The V end was cut by 1 base, the J end by 6 bases, with 7 bases between. There are 14 residues in the CDR3. The chain's CDR3 is CASSLVSANSPLHF. The CDR3 DNA reads as TGTGCCAGCAGCTTAGTGTCAGCTAATTCACCCCTCCACTTT.

The genes are TRBV6-1 and TRBJ1-2, with D maybe TRBD1 (6 bases). V dropped 6 bases and J dropped 6 bases, with 17 bases sitting between them. The V gene's germline CDR1 is MNHNS and CDR2 SASEGT. The CDR3 covers 14 residues. DNA for the CDR3: TGTGCCAGCAGCCCGTCCCCGGACAGCGATGGCTACACCTTC. Translated: CASSPSPDSDGYTF.

The rearrangement links TRBV7-2 to TRBJ2-5, with 9 bases fitting TRBD2. The ends lost 3 bases at V and 4 bases at J; junction bases unmatched: 3. This CDR3 contains 14 residues. Germline V lookup: CDR1 SGHTA, CDR2 FQGNSA. The CDR3 here is CASSFAGGRETQYF. The CDR3 DNA reads TGTGCCAGCAGCTTCGCGGGGGGGCGAGAGACCCAGTACTTC.

This chain joins TRBV6-5 and TRBJ1-5; the match to TRBD1 covers 7 bases. CDR1 and CDR2 (germline): MNHEY, SVGAGI. The CDR3 has 14 residues. V lost 6 bases to trimming and J lost 3 bases; unmatched junction nucleotides: 5. CDR3 nucleotides: TGTGCCAGCAGACCTGGGACAGCCAATCAGCCCCAGCATTTT. Protein product: CASRPGTANQPQHF.

The chain couples TRBV7-9 to TRBJ2-6; either TRBD1 or TRBD2 may supply D (6 bases each). Germline lookup yields CDR1 SEHNR and CDR2 FQNEAQ (reference sequence). The CDR3 runs to 19 residues. V dropped 3 bases and J dropped 0 bases, with 18 bases sitting between them. The CDR3 DNA follows: TGTGCCAGCAGCTTTCGGCGGGACACCACCAGCTCTGGGGCCAACGTCCTGACTTTC. Translated: CASSFRRDTTSSGANVLTF.

This CDR3 reads CASRSGQGKGQPQHF. As DNA, the CDR3 is TGTGCCAGCAGATCAGGACAGGGAAAGGGTCAGCCCCAGCATTTT. The chain links TRBV27 to TRBJ1-5; TRBD1 matches 8 bases. CDR1 and CDR2 from the germline V gene are MNHEY and SMNVEV (reference sequence). V lost 6 bases to trimming and J lost 6 bases; unmatched junction nucleotides: 10. This CDR3 has 15 amino acids.

The J gene is TRBJ2-3, the V gene TRBV20-1; D is uncertain. The V gene lost 5 bases and the J gene lost 5 bases, with 8 bases spanning the gap. The germline CDR1 and CDR2 sequences are DFQATT and SNEGSKA (reference sequence). The CDR3 spans 11 residues. As DNA, the CDR3 is TGCAGTGCTGGTTTTGGAGATACGCAGTATTTT. It specifies CSAGFGDTQYF.

The rearrangement uses TRBV5-6 and TRBJ2-7, with D hard to call. Germline assignment: CDR1 SGHDT and CDR2 YYEEEE. The CDR3 consists of 11 residues. V was clipped by 3 bases and J by 2 bases, with 3 bases between them. CDR3 sequence reads: CASSSAYEQYF. The CDR3, as DNA: TGTGCCAGCAGCTCGGCCTACGAGCAGTACTTC.

The chain links TRBV7-2 to TRBJ1-1; 9 positions match TRBD1. V dropped 6 bases and J dropped 6; count of bases not matched to a gene: 8. The CDR3 spans 14 residues. The V gene's germline CDR1 is SGHTA and CDR2 FQGNSA. In nucleotides, the CDR3 is TGTGCCAGCAGGGACAGGGGAAACAGTCCTGAAGCTTTCTTT. This translates into CASRDRGNSPEAFF.

The chain uses TRBV10-1 and TRBJ2-1, with 13 positions matching TRBD2. Germline values: CDR1 WNHNN, CDR2 SYGVQD (reference sequence). This CDR3 comprises 18 residues. The V and J ends lost 5 bases and 2 bases, in that order; junction bases with no gene match: 9. This chain's CDR3 is CASSRLAGGRTTYNEQFF. The CDR3 region has the DNA TGCGCCAGCAGTAGACTAGCGGGGGGCCGGACGACCTACAATGAGCAGTTCTTC.

The chain uses TRBV6-5 and TRBJ2-7, with a tentative D call TRBD1 (6 bases). Germline CDR1 and CDR2: MNHEY and SVGAGI. The length of the CDR3 is 14 residues. The V end lost 2 bases, the J end lost 4 bases, and 12 bases lay between the germline ends. CDR3 bases: TGTGCCAGCAGTTACCCCAGGGGCGAATACGAGCAGTACTTC. This sequence encodes CASSYPRGEYEQYF.

V gene TRBV7-9 combines with J gene TRBJ1-1; TRBD1 matches at 8 bases. The germline gives CDR1 SEHNR, CDR2 FQNEAQ (reference sequence). Losses at the gene ends were 4 bases for V and 0 bases for J; bases not matched to a gene: 4. The CDR3 loop spans 15 amino acids. The CDR3 region has the DNA TGTGCCAGCAGCTCCGGACAGGGCTTGAACACTGAAGCTTTCTTT. Translation: CASSSGQGLNTEAFF.

The genes are TRBV21-1 and TRBJ2-3; the D call of TRBD2 is as the table states it, not checked on the DNA. TRBV21-1 is assigned pseudogene status. This CDR3 has 16 amino acids. The CDR3 protein is CASSTTGTRFTDTQYF. The CDR3 nucleotides read TGTGCCAGCAGCACCACCGGGACTAGATTCACAGATACGCAGTATTTT.

The chain uses TRBV7-3 and TRBJ2-5; 16 nucleotides match TRBD2. CDR1 SGHTA and CDR2 FQGTGA come from the germline V gene. Trimming at V came to 5 bases and at J to 5 bases, leaving 8 bases not matched to a gene. This CDR3 comprises 17 residues. This CDR3 is CASSPGTSGGAWETQYF. The CDR3 region has the DNA TGTGCCAGCAGCCCAGGGACTAGCGGGGGGGCCTGGGAGACCCAGTACTTC.

The chain recombines TRBV4-2 with TRBJ2-3, with TRBD2 identical over 12 bases. Germline-derived CDR1 and CDR2 are LGHNA and YNFKEQ. This CDR3 is built from 15 residues. Trimming removed 4 bases from V and 3 bases from J; junction bases left unmatched: 2. CDR3 nucleotides: TGTGCCAGCAGCCGGACTAGCGGGGAAACAGATACGCAGTATTTT. As protein: CASSRTSGETDTQYF.